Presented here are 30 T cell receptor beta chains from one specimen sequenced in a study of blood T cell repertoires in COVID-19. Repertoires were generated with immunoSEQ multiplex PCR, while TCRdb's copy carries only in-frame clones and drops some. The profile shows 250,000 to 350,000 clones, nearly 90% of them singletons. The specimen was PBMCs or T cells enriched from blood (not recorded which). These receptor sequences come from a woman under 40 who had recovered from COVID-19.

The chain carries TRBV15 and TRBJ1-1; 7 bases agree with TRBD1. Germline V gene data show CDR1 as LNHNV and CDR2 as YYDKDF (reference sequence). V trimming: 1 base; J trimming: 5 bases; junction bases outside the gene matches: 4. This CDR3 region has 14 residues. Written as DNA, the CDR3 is TGTGCCACCAGCAGAGGGGGACAGAGGACTGAAGCTTTCTTT. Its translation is CATSRGGQRTEAFF.

The CDR3 loop reads CASSNRDNSYNEQFF. The CDR3 DNA reads as TGCGCCAGCAGCAACCGGGACAACTCCTACAATGAGCAGTTCTTC. This chain joins TRBV5-1 and TRBJ2-1, with TRBD1 as a possible D gene (6 bases). Trimming cost V 4 bases and J 0 bases, with 11 bases left between them. The CDR3 runs 15 residues. Germline CDR1 and CDR2: SGHRS and YFSETQ.

CDR3 sequence: CASSLGQGNQETQYF. The CDR3 nucleotides are TGCGCCAGCAGCTTGGGACAGGGCAATCAAGAGACCCAGTACTTC. The chain employs TRBV5-1 and TRBJ2-5; 7 bases match TRBD1. This CDR3 region has 15 residues. Trimming removed 0 bases from V and 2 bases from J; junction bases left unmatched: 4. Per the germline V gene, CDR1 is SGHRS and CDR2 is YFSETQ. Supplemented by reference TRBV5-1 and TRBJ2-5, the full variable domain reads KAGVTQTPRYLIKTRGQQVTLSCSPISGHRSVSWYQQTPGQGLQFLFEYFSETQRNKGNFPGRFSGRQFSNSRSEMNVSTLELGDSALYLCASSLGQGNQETQYFGPGTRLLVL.

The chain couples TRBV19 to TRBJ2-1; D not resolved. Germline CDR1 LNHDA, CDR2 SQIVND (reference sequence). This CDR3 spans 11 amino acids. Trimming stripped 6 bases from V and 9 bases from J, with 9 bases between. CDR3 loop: CASRTIGEQFF. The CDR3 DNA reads TGTGCCAGTAGAACCATCGGTGAGCAGTTCTTC.

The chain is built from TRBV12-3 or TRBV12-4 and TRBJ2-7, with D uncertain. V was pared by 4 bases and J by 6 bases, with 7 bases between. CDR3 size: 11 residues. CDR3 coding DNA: TGTGCCAGCAGTTCCCGCGGCGAGCAGTACTTC. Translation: CASSSRGEQYF.

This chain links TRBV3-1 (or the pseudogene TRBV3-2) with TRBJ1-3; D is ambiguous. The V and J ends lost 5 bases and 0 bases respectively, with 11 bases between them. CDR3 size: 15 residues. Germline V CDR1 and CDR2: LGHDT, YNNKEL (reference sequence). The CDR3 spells CASSAYRVSGNTIYF. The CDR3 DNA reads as TGTGCCAGCAGCGCGTACCGGGTCTCTGGAAACACCATATATTTT.

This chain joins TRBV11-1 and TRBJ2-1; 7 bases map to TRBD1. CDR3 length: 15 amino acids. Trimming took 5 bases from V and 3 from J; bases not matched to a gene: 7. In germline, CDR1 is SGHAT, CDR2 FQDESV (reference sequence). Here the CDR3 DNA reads TGTGCCAGCAGCGACCGGGACAGAAACTACAATGAGCAGTTCTTC. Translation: CASSDRDRNYNEQFF.

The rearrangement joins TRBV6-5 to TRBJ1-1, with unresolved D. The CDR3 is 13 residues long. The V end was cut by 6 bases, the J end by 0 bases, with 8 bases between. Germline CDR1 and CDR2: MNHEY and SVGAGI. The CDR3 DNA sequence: TGTGCCAGCAGGGGAGGAGTGAACACTGAAGCTTTCTTT. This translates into CASRGGVNTEAFF.

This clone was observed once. CDR3 coding DNA: TGTGCCAGCAGCCGGGACACCCGAGGCGAAAAACTGTTTTTT. Amino acids: CASSRDTRGEKLFF. The chain links TRBV2 to TRBJ1-4, with D possibly TRBD1 on 6 matching bases. This CDR3 contains 14 residues. Germline lookup yields CDR1 SNHLY and CDR2 FYNNEI. Trimming stripped 6 bases from V and 8 bases from J, with 16 bases between.

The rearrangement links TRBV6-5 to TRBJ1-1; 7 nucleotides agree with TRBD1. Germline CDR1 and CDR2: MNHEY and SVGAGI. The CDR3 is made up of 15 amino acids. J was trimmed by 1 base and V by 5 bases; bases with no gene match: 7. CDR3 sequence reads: CASSPSGTANTEAFF. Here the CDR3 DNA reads TGTGCCAGCAGTCCGTCCGGGACAGCGAACACTGAAGCTTTCTTT.

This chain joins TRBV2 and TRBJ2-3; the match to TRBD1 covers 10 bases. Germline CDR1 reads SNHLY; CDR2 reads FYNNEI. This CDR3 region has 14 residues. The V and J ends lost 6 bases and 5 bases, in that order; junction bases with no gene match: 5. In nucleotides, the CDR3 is TGTGCCAGCAGCCTGGGACAGGGGTTAGATACGCAGTATTTT. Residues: CASSLGQGLDTQYF.

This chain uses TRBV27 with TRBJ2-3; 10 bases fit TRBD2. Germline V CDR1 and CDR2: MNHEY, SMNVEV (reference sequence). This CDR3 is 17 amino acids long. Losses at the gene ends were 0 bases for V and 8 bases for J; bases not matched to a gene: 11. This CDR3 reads CASSLSKLAGTSGTQYF. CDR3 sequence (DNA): TGTGCCAGCAGTTTATCGAAACTAGCGGGGACCTCGGGTACGCAGTATTTT.

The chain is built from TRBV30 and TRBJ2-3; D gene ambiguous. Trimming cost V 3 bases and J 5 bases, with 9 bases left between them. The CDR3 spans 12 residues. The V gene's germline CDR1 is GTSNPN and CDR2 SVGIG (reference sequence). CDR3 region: CAWRSTGDTQYF. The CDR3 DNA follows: TGTGCCTGGAGGTCCACGGGAGATACGCAGTATTTT.

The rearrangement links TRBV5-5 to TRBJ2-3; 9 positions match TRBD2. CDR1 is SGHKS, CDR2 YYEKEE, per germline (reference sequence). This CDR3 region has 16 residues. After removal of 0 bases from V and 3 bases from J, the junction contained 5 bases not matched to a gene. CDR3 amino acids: CASSLARLAETDTQYF. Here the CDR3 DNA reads TGTGCCAGCAGCTTGGCGAGACTAGCGGAAACAGATACGCAGTATTTT.

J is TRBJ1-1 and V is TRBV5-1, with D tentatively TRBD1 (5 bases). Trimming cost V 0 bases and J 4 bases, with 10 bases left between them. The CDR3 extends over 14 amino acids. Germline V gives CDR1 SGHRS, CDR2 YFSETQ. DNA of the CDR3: TGCGCCAGCAGCTTGGGAGCCAGGGCCACTGAAGCTTTCTTT. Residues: CASSLGARATEAFF.

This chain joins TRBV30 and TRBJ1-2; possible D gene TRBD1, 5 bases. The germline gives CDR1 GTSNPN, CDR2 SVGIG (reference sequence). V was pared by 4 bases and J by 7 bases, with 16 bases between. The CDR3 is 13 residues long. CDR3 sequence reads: CAWTSGRGFGYTF. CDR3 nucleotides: TGTGCCTGGACCTCGGGGCGGGGGTTTGGCTACACCTTC.

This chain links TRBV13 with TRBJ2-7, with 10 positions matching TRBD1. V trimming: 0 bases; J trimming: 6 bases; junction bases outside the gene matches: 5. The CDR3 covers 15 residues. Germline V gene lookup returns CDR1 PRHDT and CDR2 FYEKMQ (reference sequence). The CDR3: CASSLGGQGLSEQYF. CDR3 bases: TGTGCCAGCAGCTTAGGGGGACAGGGGCTTAGCGAGCAGTACTTC.

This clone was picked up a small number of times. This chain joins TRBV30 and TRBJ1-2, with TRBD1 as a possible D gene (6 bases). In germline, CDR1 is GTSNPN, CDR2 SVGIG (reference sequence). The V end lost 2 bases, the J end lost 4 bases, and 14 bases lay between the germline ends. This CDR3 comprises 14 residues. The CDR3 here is CAWSRGARIYGYTF. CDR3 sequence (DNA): TGTGCCTGGAGTCGGGGGGCAAGAATCTATGGCTACACCTTC.

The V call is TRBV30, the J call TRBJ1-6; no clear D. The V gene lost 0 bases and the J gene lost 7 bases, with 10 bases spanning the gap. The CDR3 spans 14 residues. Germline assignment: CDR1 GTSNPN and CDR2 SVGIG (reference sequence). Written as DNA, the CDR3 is TGTGCCTGGAGTGTACGGCAGGAAAATTCACCCCTCCACTTT. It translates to CAWSVRQENSPLHF.

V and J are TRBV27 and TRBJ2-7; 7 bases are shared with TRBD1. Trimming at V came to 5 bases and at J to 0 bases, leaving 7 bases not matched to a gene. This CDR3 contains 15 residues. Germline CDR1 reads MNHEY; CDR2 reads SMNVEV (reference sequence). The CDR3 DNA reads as TGTGCCAGCAGTCAGTCGGGACAGCACTCCTACGAGCAGTACTTC. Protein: CASSQSGQHSYEQYF.

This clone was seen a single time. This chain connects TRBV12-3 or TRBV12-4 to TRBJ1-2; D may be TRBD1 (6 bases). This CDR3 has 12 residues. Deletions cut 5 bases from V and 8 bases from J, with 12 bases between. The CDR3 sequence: CASSLQGWGYTF. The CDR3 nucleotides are TGTGCCAGCAGTCTACAGGGATGGGGCTACACCTTC.

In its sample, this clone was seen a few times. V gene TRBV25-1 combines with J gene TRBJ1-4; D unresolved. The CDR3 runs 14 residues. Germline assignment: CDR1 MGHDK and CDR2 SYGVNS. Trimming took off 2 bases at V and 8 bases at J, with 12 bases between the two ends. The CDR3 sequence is CASSEGVPGEKLFF. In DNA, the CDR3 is TGTGCCAGCAGTGAAGGCGTCCCCGGGGAAAAACTGTTTTTT.

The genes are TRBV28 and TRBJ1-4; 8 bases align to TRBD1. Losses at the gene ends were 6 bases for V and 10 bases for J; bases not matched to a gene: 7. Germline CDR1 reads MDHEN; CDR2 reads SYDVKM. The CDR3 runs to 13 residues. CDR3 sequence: CASRPGQGGKLFF. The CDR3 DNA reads TGTGCCAGCAGACCCGGACAGGGAGGAAAACTGTTTTTT.

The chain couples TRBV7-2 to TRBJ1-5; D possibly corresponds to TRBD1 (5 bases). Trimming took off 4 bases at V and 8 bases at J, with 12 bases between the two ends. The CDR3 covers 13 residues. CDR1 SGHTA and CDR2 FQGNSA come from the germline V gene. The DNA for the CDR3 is TGTGCCAGCAGCTCCGGGGGGAGGGAGCCCCAGCATTTT. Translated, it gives CASSSGGREPQHF.

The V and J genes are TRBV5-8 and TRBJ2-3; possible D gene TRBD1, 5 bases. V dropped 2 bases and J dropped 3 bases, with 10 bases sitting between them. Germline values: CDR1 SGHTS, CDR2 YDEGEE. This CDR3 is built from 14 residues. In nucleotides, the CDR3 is TGTGCCAGCAGCTTTAAGGGGCAAACAGATACGCAGTATTTT. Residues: CASSFKGQTDTQYF.

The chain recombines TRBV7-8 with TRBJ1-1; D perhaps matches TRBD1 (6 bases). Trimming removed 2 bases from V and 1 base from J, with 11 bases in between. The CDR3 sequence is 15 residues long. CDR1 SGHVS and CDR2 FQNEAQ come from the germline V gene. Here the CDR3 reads CASSLLTGSNTEAFF. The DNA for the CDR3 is TGTGCCAGCAGCTTATTAACAGGGTCGAACACTGAAGCTTTCTTT.

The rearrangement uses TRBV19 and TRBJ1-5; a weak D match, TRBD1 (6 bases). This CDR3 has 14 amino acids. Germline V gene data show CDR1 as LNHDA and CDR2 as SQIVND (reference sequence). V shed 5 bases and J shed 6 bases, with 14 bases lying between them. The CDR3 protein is CASSWGQGGQPQHF. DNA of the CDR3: TGTGCCAGTAGTTGGGGGCAGGGCGGTCAGCCCCAGCATTTT.

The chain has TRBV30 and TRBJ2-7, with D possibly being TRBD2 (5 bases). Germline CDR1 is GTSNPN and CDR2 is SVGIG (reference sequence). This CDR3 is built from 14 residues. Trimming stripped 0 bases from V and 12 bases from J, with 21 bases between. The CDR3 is CAWSVPSSFPHPYF. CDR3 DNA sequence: TGTGCCTGGAGTGTCCCTAGCTCTTTTCCACATCCGTACTTC.

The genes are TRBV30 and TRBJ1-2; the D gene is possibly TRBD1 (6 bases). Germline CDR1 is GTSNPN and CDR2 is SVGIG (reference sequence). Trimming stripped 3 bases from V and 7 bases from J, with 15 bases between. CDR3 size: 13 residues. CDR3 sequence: CAWRVPGDPGYTF. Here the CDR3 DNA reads TGTGCCTGGAGGGTTCCAGGGGACCCTGGCTACACCTTC.

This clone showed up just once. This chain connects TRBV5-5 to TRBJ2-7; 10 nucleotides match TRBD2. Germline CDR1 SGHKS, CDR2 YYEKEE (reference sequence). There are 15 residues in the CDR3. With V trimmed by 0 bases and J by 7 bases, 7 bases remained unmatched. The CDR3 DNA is TGTGCCAGCAGCTTGGGCCAGGGACTAGCGTGGGAGCAGTACTTC. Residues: CASSLGQGLAWEQYF. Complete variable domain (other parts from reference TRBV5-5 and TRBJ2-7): DAGVTQSPTHLIKTRGQQVTLRCSPISGHKSVSWYQQVLGQGPQFIFQYYEKEERGRGNFPDRFSARQFPNYSSELNVNALLLGDSALYLCASSLGQGLAWEQYFGPGTRLTVT.